This T cell receptor (beta chain) was sequenced for a study of blood T cell repertoires in COVID-19. CDR3 length: 15 residues. V shed 4 bases and J shed 7 bases, with 16 bases lying between them. The germline V gene has CDR1 LNHDA and CDR2 SQIVND (reference sequence). The assay was immunoSEQ multiplex PCR, and TCRdb's table has in-frame clones only and misses some. Of 200,000 to 300,000 clones in the sample, approximately 92% were seen once. The clonotype originates from a person aged 18 to 35 with COVID-19, enrolled during active disease. Material for sequencing was peripheral blood. This chain links TRBV19 with TRBJ1-4; weak D call: TRBD1 (5 bases). DNA of the CDR3: TGTGCCAGTAGTACCCCGCAGGGAGGGGTTGAAAAACTGTTTTTT. Amino acids: CASSTPQGGVEKLFF.